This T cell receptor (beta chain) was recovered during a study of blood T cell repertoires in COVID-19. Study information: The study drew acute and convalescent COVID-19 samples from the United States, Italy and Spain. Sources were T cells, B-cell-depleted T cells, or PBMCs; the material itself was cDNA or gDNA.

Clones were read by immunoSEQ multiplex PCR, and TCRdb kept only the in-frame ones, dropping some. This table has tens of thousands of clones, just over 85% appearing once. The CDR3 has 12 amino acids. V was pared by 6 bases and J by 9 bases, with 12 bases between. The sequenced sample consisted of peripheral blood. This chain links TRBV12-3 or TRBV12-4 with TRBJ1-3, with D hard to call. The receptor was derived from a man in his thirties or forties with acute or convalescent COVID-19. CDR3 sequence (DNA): TGTGCCAGCAGGTACCTCCTCGGCACCATATATTTT. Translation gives CASRYLLGTIYF.